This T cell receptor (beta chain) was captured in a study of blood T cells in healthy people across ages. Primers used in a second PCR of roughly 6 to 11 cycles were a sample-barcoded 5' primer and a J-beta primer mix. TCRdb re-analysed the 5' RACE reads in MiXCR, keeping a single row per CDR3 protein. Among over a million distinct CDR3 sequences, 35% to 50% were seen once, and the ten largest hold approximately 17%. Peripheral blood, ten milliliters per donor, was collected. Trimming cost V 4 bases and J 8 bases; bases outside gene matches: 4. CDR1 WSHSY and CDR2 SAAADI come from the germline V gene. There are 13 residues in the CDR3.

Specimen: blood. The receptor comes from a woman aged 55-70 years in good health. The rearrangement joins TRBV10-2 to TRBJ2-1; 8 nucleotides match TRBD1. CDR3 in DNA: TGCGCCAGCAGTGCGGACAGGGTGTATGAGCAGTTCTTC. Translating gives CASSADRVYEQFF.